This paragraph reports one TCR beta chain. This may be a read error, as it is one base from a much larger clone. Time point described: newly diagnosed GD, antithyroid drugs for less than 3 months. From RNA extracted from PBMCs, the TCR library was made. The data stem from a study of regulatory T cells in long-lasting Graves disease. Relying on iRepertoire HTBI primers and Arm-PCR of CDR3 regions, the team built TCR beta libraries. TCRdb processed the multiplex PCR reads anew with MiXCR; each CDR3 protein has one entry. The sample yields 550,000 or so distinct CDR3 sequences, 12% seen once. This CDR3 spans 15 amino acids. CDR1 and CDR2 from the germline V gene are SGHRS and YFSETQ. The same sample was also used in a study of T cells in Graves' hyperthyroidism and ophthalmopathy. That paper notes: Not enrolled were patients with uncontrolled infection, other autoimmune disease, pregnancy or lactation.

The sequence was obtained from a woman in her 30s with Graves disease. Source: peripheral blood mononuclear cells (PBMCs), taken at new diagnosis, from a patient treated with antithyroid drugs. The V gene is TRBV5-1, the J gene TRBJ2-5, with D possibly matching TRBD2 (6 bases). The DNA end favors TRBJ2-7, so the J call may be wrong. In nucleotides, the CDR3 is TGCGCCAGCGGCTCCAGTAGCGGACCTGGGTACGAGCAGTACTTC. Its translation is CASGSSSGPGYEQYF.